The entry that follows covers one T cell receptor beta chain sequence. This record belongs to a study of molecular identifiers for immune sequencing clone quantification. TCRdb independently ran MiXCR on the PCR reads; one entry per CDR3 protein. Here the sample spans more than 450,000 distinct CDR3 sequences, around a fifth being singletons. The TCR was taken from a human donor in good health. Some libraries in this study had Jurkat cell RNA spiked in. The specimen was naive CD8+ T cells from blood, with Jurkat cell RNA spiked in. Subset indicated: FACS-sorted CD8+CD4-CCR7+CD45RA+ naive T cells.

The CDR3 bases are TGTGCCAGCACTGACCCGAGCTCCTACGAGCAGTACTTC. It encodes CASTDPSSYEQYF. This rearrangement joins TRBV2 to TRBJ2-7; unclear D gene. Germline V CDR1 and CDR2: SNHLY, FYNNEI. This CDR3 spans 13 amino acids. V shed 7 bases and J shed 0 bases, with 10 bases lying between them.